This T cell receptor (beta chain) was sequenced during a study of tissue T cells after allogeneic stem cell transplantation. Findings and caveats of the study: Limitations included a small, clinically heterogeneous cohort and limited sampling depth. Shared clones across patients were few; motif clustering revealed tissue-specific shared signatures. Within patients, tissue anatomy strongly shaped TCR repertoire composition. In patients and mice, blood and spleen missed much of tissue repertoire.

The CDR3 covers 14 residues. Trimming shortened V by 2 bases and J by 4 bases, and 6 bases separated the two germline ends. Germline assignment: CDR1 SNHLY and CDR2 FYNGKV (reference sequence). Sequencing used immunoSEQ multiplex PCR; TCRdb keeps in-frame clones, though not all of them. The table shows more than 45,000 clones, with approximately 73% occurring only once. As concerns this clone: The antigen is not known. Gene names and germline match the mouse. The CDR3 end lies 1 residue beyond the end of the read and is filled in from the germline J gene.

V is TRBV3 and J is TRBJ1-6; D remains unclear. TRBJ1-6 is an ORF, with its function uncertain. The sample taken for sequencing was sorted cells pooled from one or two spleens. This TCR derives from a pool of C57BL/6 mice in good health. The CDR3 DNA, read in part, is TGTGCCAGCAGCTTAAGCAAATATAATTCGCCCCTCTAC. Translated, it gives CASSLSKYNSPLY. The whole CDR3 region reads CASSLSKYNSPLYF.